This is a list of T cell receptor beta chains from one sample in a study of breast tumors, draining lymph nodes, adjacent tissues. MiXCR was run by TCRdb on the multiplex PCR reads, yielding one entry per CDR3 protein. The profile shows 150,000 to 200,000 distinct CDR3 sequences, about 33% of them singletons. Specimen: axillary lymph node tissue. All receptors derive from a female donor with breast cancer. Some clones in this sample may be carry-over from other donors' samples. CDR3s leave out the opening cysteine and the closing phenylalanine or tryptophan. The size entry is marked missing in some rows and otherwise reads once, few, many or a size class.

len: 11; abundance: many; v_gene: TRBV7-9; CDR3aa: ASSLSGIETQY
len: 14; abundance: few; v_gene: TRBV6-5; CDR3aa: ASSYSTSDRGEKLF
len: 13; abundance: many; v_gene: TRBV10-3; CDR3aa: AISVGGGGSDTQY
len: 12; abundance: many; v_gene: TRBV12-3/TRBV12-4; CDR3aa: ASSRLAGYNEQF
len: 15; abundance: .; v_gene: TRBV7-8; CDR3aa: ASSLALAGGPNEKLF
len: 12; abundance: few; v_gene: TRBV3-1; CDR3aa: ASSPDPGANVLT
len: 9; abundance: many; v_gene: TRBV19; CDR3aa: ATQSGETQY
len: 12; abundance: .; v_gene: TRBV19; CDR3aa: ASGRGAGEETQY
len: 13; abundance: many; v_gene: TRBV5-1; CDR3aa: ASSLTTSSTDTQY
len: 13; abundance: many; v_gene: TRBV7-3; CDR3aa: ASSLAGGSQETQY
len: 13; abundance: many; v_gene: TRBV11-2; CDR3aa: ASSSVRGSYNEQF
len: 13; abundance: many; v_gene: TRBV12-3/TRBV12-4; CDR3aa: ASSLQGAVGEKLF
len: 12; abundance: .; v_gene: TRBV6-5; CDR3aa: ASSHGSGSGEQY
len: 16; abundance: .; v_gene: TRBV12-3/TRBV12-4; CDR3aa: ASSFDRTTGATNEKLL
len: 14; abundance: .; v_gene: TRBV9; CDR3aa: ASSVGGAPTVDTQY
len: 14; abundance: many; v_gene: TRBV18; CDR3aa: ASSPPETINTGELF
len: 13; abundance: .; v_gene: TRBV7-7; CDR3aa: ASPVEQPNNSPLH
len: 14; abundance: many; v_gene: TRBV7-9; CDR3aa: ASSLGLAQPRDEQF
len: 11; abundance: .; v_gene: TRBV6-6; CDR3aa: ASRRRGGQPQH
len: 11; abundance: .; v_gene: TRBV2; CDR3aa: ASSGTGDEKLF
len: 12; abundance: .; v_gene: TRBV12-3/TRBV12-4; CDR3aa: ASSSTGGFSEAF
len: 13; abundance: many; v_gene: TRBV19; CDR3aa: ASSILGGMNNEQF
len: 16; abundance: many; v_gene: TRBV11-2; CDR3aa: ASSLGRTSGSKGNEQF
len: 10; abundance: many; v_gene: TRBV6-5; CDR3aa: ASRGGATEQY
len: 11; abundance: .; v_gene: TRBV20-1; CDR3aa: SASGRSGNTIY
len: 10; abundance: many; v_gene: TRBV9; CDR3aa: ASSGSTDTQY
len: 15; abundance: .; v_gene: TRBV9; CDR3aa: ASSAPIAGLSKETQY
len: 15; abundance: few; v_gene: TRBV6-5; CDR3aa: ASSYSVTARLVGEAF
len: 11; abundance: many; v_gene: TRBV5-1; CDR3aa: ASSSTLGDTQY
len: 13; abundance: many; v_gene: TRBV6-2/TRBV6-3; CDR3aa: ASSLTGSSNQPQH
len: 12; abundance: .; v_gene: TRBV12-3/TRBV12-4; CDR3aa: ASSLWTGGYGYT
len: 15; abundance: many; v_gene: TRBV5-1; CDR3aa: ASSSSSGTSVHNEQF
len: 12; abundance: many; v_gene: TRBV2; CDR3aa: ASSDRGVGYGYT
len: 13; abundance: .; v_gene: TRBV5-5; CDR3aa: ASSLALAGVYEQY
len: 14; abundance: once; v_gene: TRBV9; CDR3aa: ASSVAGGPLYNEQF
len: 18; abundance: many; v_gene: TRBV7-3; CDR3aa: ASSLKLSDRAFGTYNEQF
len: 12; abundance: many; v_gene: TRBV6-5; CDR3aa: ASSTRTGGDEQY
len: 13; abundance: many; v_gene: TRBV19; CDR3aa: ANSMVSGSTYEQY
len: 18; abundance: .; v_gene: TRBV18; CDR3aa: ASSPPSSGTSIREQETQY
len: 13; abundance: many; v_gene: TRBV5-1; CDR3aa: ASSLPDPRKETQY
len: 13; abundance: .; v_gene: TRBV24-1; CDR3aa: ATSDLRWDGYGYT
len: 12; abundance: many; v_gene: TRBV28; CDR3aa: ASRGVGSYNEQF